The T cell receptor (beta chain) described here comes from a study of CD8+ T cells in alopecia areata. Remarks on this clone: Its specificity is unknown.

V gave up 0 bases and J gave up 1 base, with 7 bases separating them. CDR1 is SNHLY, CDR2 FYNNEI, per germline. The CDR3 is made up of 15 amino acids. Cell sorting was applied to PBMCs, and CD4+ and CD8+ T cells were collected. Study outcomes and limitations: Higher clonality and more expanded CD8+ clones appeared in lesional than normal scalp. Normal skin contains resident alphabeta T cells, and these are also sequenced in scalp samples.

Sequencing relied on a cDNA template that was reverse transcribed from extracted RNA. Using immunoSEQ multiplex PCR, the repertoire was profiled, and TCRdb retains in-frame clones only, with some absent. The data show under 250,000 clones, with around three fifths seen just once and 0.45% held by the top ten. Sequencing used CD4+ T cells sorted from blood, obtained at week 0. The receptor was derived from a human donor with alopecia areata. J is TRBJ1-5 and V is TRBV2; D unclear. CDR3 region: CASSEASVSNQPQHF. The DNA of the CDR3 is TGTGCCAGCAGTGAAGCCTCGGTCAGCAATCAGCCCCAGCATTTT.